Shown below are 23 T cell receptor beta chains from a single sample sequenced in a study of blood T cell repertoires in COVID-19. The method was immunoSEQ multiplex PCR; TCRdb's version includes in-frame clones alone and lacks a portion of them. The table has roughly 88,000 clones, roughly 87% seen once. The sample comprised peripheral blood. The receptors come from an older woman with COVID-19, enrolled during active disease.

The V and J genes are TRBV3-1 (or the pseudogene TRBV3-2) and TRBJ2-7; a possible D gene is TRBD2 (6 bases). The germline gives CDR1 LGHDT, CDR2 YNNKEL (reference sequence). V shed 10 bases and J shed 5 bases, with 15 bases lying between them. The CDR3 has 12 residues. The CDR3 sequence: CANRGTKDEQYF. CDR3 DNA: TGTGCCAACCGGGGGACCAAGGACGAGCAGTACTTC.

The V call is TRBV2, the J call TRBJ1-1; D gene ambiguous. This CDR3 has 11 amino acids. Germline V CDR1 and CDR2: SNHLY, FYNNEI. V was clipped by 8 bases and J by 6 bases, with 10 bases between them. CDR3 in DNA: TGTGCCAGCGCGGTGCCCCCTGAAGCTTTCTTT. Translating gives CASAVPPEAFF.

This rearrangement joins TRBV5-1 to TRBJ1-4; 9 positions agree with TRBD1. V shed 4 bases, J shed 6 bases, and the junction held 10 bases outside the gene matches. Germline lookup yields CDR1 SGHRS and CDR2 YFSETQ. The CDR3 runs 16 residues. CDR3 DNA sequence: TGCGCCAGCAGCACAACCCCGGGACAGGGATATGAAAAACTGTTTTTT. Translated: CASSTTPGQGYEKLFF.

This chain uses TRBV7-9 with TRBJ1-2; no definite D call. V was shortened by 1 base and J by 4 bases, with 7 bases between the two germline ends. Germline V CDR1 and CDR2: SEHNR, FQNEAQ (reference sequence). This CDR3 region has 13 residues. Here the CDR3 reads CASSLGGTYGYTF. The CDR3 coding sequence is TGTGCCAGCAGCTTAGGCGGAACCTATGGCTACACCTTC.

This clone was counted once. The chain joins TRBV18 to TRBJ2-7, with D possibly being TRBD1 (6 bases). In germline, CDR1 is KGHSH, CDR2 LQKENI. V was pared by 6 bases and J by 4 bases, with 16 bases between. The CDR3 has 14 residues. The CDR3 region is CASSLTGTIYEQYF. The DNA for the CDR3 is TGTGCCAGCTCCCTTACCGGGACAATTTACGAGCAGTACTTC.

The gene calls are TRBV7-9 and TRBJ1-2; TRBD1 agrees at 8 bases. This CDR3 is 14 amino acids long. Germline V CDR1 and CDR2: SEHNR, FQNEAQ (reference sequence). The V segment lost 4 bases and the J segment 6 bases; nucleotides outside the gene matches: 7. The CDR3, as DNA: TGTGCCAGCAGCTCGACGGCAGGGGGCGATGGCTACACCTTC. Residues: CASSSTAGGDGYTF.

The V and J genes are TRBV19 and TRBJ1-5; D perhaps matches TRBD1 (5 bases). CDR1 LNHDA and CDR2 SQIVND come from the germline V gene (reference sequence). CDR3 length: 12 amino acids. Deletions cut 4 bases from V and 5 bases from J, with 6 bases between. The CDR3 bases are TGTGCCAGTAGTAGGGGGGATCAGCCCCAGCATTTT. Translation: CASSRGDQPQHF. The complete variable domain, with remaining parts taken from reference TRBV19 and TRBJ1-5, reads DGGITQSPKYLFRKEGQNVTLSCEQNLNHDAMYWYRQDPGQGLRLIYYSQIVNDFQKGDIAEGYSVSREKKESFPLTVTSAQKNPTAFYLCASSRGDQPQHFGDGTRLSIL.

This clone was detected only once. The V call is TRBV3-1 (or the pseudogene TRBV3-2), the J call TRBJ2-5; the match to TRBD2 covers 10 bases. The germline V gene has CDR1 LGHDT and CDR2 YNNKEL (reference sequence). With 1 base clipped from V and 5 bases from J, the junction kept 16 bases outside the gene matches. CDR3 length: 19 residues. This chain's CDR3 is CASSQVFGGSSGGKETQYF. The CDR3 nucleotides are TGTGCCAGCAGCCAAGTTTTCGGGGGCTCTAGCGGGGGCAAGGAGACCCAGTACTTC.

This chain connects TRBV4-3 to TRBJ1-2, with TRBD1 as a possible D gene (5 bases). Trimming cost V 0 bases and J 6 bases, with 14 bases left between them. The CDR3 has 15 amino acids. Germline V lookup: CDR1 LGHNA, CDR2 YSLEER. The CDR3 nucleotides read TGCGCCAGCAGCCAAGATTTGGGGCAGGCGGATGGCTACACCTTC. Residues: CASSQDLGQADGYTF.

This chain uses TRBV7-2 with TRBJ1-1, with D possibly being TRBD1 (5 bases). V shed 7 bases and J shed 1 base, with 10 bases lying between them. From germline, CDR1 is SGHTA and CDR2 FQGNSA. CDR3 length: 13 residues. The CDR3 DNA follows: TGTGCCAGCAACAATACAGGGAACACTGAAGCTTTCTTT. As protein: CASNNTGNTEAFF.

This rearrangement joins TRBV6-6 to TRBJ2-1; 11 positions agree with TRBD2. Germline trimming cut 5 bases from V and 0 bases from J; bases unmatched to any gene: 15. CDR1 and CDR2 from the germline V gene are MNHNY and SVGAGI (reference sequence). CDR3 length: 20 residues. The CDR3: CASSQRLAGTARSSYNEQFF. CDR3 sequence (DNA): TGTGCCAGCAGTCAAAGACTAGCGGGGACCGCTAGGTCCTCCTACAATGAGCAGTTCTTC.

This rearrangement joins TRBV7-2 to TRBJ2-1, with TRBD1 identical over 10 bases. Germline loops: CDR1 SGHTA, CDR2 FQGNSA. V lost 1 base and J lost 2; bases outside the gene matches: 2. The CDR3 runs to 16 residues. The CDR3, as DNA: TGTGCCAGCAGCTTAGTTGGGACAGGGGCCTACAATGAGCAGTTCTTC. It yields the protein CASSLVGTGAYNEQFF.

The chain combines TRBV4-2 with TRBJ2-1, with 10 bases that match TRBD2. V trimming: 1 base; J trimming: 5 bases; junction bases outside the gene matches: 5. The CDR3 loop spans 16 amino acids. From germline, CDR1 is LGHNA and CDR2 YNFKEQ. The CDR3 coding sequence is TGTGCCAGCAGCCAAGCGCTAGCGGGGGCCAACAATGAGCAGTTCTTC. Protein product: CASSQALAGANNEQFF.

This chain connects TRBV6-1 to TRBJ2-3; D unclear. Germline CDR1 reads MNHNS; CDR2 reads SASEGT. The CDR3 extends over 18 amino acids. The V end lost 4 bases, the J end lost 0 bases, and 20 bases lay between the germline ends. CDR3 sequence reads: CASSGLSWHRSSTDTQYF. The CDR3 nucleotides read TGTGCCAGCAGTGGGTTGTCGTGGCATCGATCTAGCACAGATACGCAGTATTTT.

The chain employs TRBV19 and TRBJ1-5, with D possibly being TRBD1 (5 bases). CDR1 is LNHDA, CDR2 SQIVND, per germline (reference sequence). V was shortened by 5 bases and J by 4 bases, with 18 bases between the two germline ends. The CDR3 loop spans 16 amino acids. The CDR3 nucleotides are TGTGCCAGTAGTCCAGGGCAGTCCGAGAGGAATCAGCCCCAGCATTTT. It codes for CASSPGQSERNQPQHF.

The genes are TRBV5-1 and TRBJ2-3; 8 bases line up with TRBD2. Germline values: CDR1 SGHRS, CDR2 YFSETQ. With V trimmed by 3 bases and J by 2 bases, 5 bases remained unmatched. This CDR3 has 15 amino acids. CDR3 bases: TGCGCCAGCAGCTCGATAGCGGGGACCACAGATACGCAGTATTTT. Its translation is CASSSIAGTTDTQYF. The whole variable domain, filled in from reference TRBV5-1 and TRBJ2-3, reads KAGVTQTPRYLIKTRGQQVTLSCSPISGHRSVSWYQQTPGQGLQFLFEYFSETQRNKGNFPGRFSGRQFSNSRSEMNVSTLELGDSALYLCASSSIAGTTDTQYFGPGTRLTVL.

This clone was seen a few times. This chain connects TRBV3-1 (or the pseudogene TRBV3-2) to TRBJ1-1; unclear D gene. Germline lookup yields CDR1 LGHDT and CDR2 YNNKEL (reference sequence). The CDR3 is made up of 13 amino acids. V shed 0 bases and J shed 10 bases, with 12 bases lying between them. The CDR3, as DNA: TGTGCCAGCAGCCAAGATAGTGAAACGGGAGCTTTCTTT. Protein product: CASSQDSETGAFF.

CDR3 protein: CASSVVAGANYGYTF. The CDR3 coding sequence is TGTGCCAGCAGCGTAGTCGCGGGAGCTAACTATGGCTACACCTTC. The chain uses TRBV9 and TRBJ1-2; no definite D call. Germline assignment: CDR1 SGDLS and CDR2 YYNGEE. V lost 0 bases and J 0 bases, leaving 9 bases between the germline ends. The CDR3 loop spans 15 amino acids.

The chain joins TRBV7-2 to TRBJ1-2; 9 bases are a match to TRBD1. CDR1 and CDR2 from the germline V gene are SGHTA and FQGNSA. The V and J ends lost 5 bases and 5 bases, in that order; junction bases with no gene match: 6. CDR3 length equals 14 residues. The CDR3 nucleotides read TGTGCCAGCAGCAAACAGGGGGCGAGGTATGGCTACACCTTC. It yields the protein CASSKQGARYGYTF.

The J gene is TRBJ1-6, the V gene TRBV5-5, with D perhaps matching TRBD1 (5 bases). Germline lookup yields CDR1 SGHKS and CDR2 YYEKEE (reference sequence). V was cut by 4 bases and J by 9 bases, with 14 bases left in between. The CDR3 sequence is 14 residues long. The DNA for the CDR3 is TGTGCCAGCAGCCCGGGACTGGAGGGTTCACCCCTCCACTTT. Protein sequence: CASSPGLEGSPLHF.

The V and J genes are TRBV5-4 and TRBJ2-7, with 9 bases aligning to TRBD1. This CDR3 is built from 14 residues. Trimming at V came to 3 bases and at J to 1 base, leaving 2 bases not matched to a gene. From germline, CDR1 is SGHNT and CDR2 YYREEE (reference sequence). The CDR3, as DNA: TGTGCCAGCAGCTCCGGGACAGGGTCCTACGAGCAGTACTTC. Translated: CASSSGTGSYEQYF. Looking up the rest from reference TRBV5-4 and TRBJ2-7 gives the full variable domain: ETGVTQSPTHLIKTRGQQVTLRCSSQSGHNTVSWYQQALGQGPQFIFQYYREEENGRGNFPPRFSGLQFPNYSSELNVNALELDDSALYLCASSSGTGSYEQYFGPGTRLTVT.

This clone was detected only a few times. The J gene is TRBJ2-5, the V gene TRBV27; 8 nucleotides agree with TRBD2. The junction had 9 bases not matched to a gene; V was cut back by 5 bases and J by 7 bases. Germline V gene data show CDR1 as MNHEY and CDR2 as SMNVEV (reference sequence). The CDR3 sequence is 14 residues long. DNA for the CDR3: TGTGCCAGCAGTACTAGCGGACCTGCAGGGACCCAGTACTTC. Translation: CASSTSGPAGTQYF.

The rearrangement joins TRBV3-1 (or the pseudogene TRBV3-2) to TRBJ2-2; 9 bases fit TRBD2. CDR3 length equals 15 residues. The junction had 10 bases not matched to a gene; V was cut back by 7 bases and J by 7 bases. CDR1 is LGHDT, CDR2 YNNKEL, per germline (reference sequence). The chain's CDR3 is CASKTSSGVRGELFF. CDR3 DNA: TGTGCCAGCAAGACCTCTAGCGGGGTACGCGGGGAGCTGTTTTTT.